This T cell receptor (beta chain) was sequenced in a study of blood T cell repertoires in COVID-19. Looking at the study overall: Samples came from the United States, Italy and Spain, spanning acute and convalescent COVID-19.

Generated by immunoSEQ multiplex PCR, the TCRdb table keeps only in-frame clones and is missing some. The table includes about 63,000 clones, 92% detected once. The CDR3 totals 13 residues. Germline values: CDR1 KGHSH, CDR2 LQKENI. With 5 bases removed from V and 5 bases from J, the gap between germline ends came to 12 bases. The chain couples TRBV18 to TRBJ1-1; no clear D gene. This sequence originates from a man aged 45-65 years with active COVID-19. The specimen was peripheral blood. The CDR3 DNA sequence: TGTGCCAGCTCATCAACCCGGGGAACTGAAGCTTTCTTT. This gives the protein CASSSTRGTEAFF.